The 24 T cell receptor beta chains listed next were all sequenced from one sample in a study of shared clonotypes between healthy human individuals (dated by TCRdb to 2018 to 2021). Library generation was performed with the immunoSEQ multiplex PCR assay. Imported from immuneACCESS, the table was reduced by TCRdb to in-frame sequences with V and J called. These copies leave out some clones; in studies compared against another copy, an unresolved V gene accounts for under half, and the cause of the remainder is not known. The table for this sample lists fewer than 2.5 million clones; over 85% of them were counted only once. Of the sample, 0.36% is held by the ten largest clones. Sequencing was performed on naive CD4+ T cells from PBMCs. This specimen's cell subset or site label, interpreted: CD45RA+ positively selected. All receptors come from a man aged 18 to 29 in good health. Some clones in this sample may be carry-over from other donors' samples.

Points on this clone: Other DNA sequences in the sample encode the same CDR3. The V gene is TRBV28, the J gene TRBJ1-1; D not certain. The V end was cut by 6 bases, the J end by 5 bases, with 4 bases between. CDR1 and CDR2 from the germline V gene are MDHEN and SYDVKM. This CDR3 spans 10 amino acids. The CDR3 spells CASSGTEAFF. As DNA, the CDR3 is TGTGCCAGCAGCGGGACTGAAGCTTTCTTT.

The rearrangement joins TRBV11-3 to TRBJ2-7; possible D gene TRBD2, 6 bases. V lost 1 base to trimming and J lost 4 bases, with 8 bases between them. CDR1 and CDR2 (germline): SGHNT, YENEEA. This CDR3 contains 13 residues. The CDR3 loop reads CASSLGTKYEQYF. CDR3 DNA: TGTGCCAGCAGCTTAGGGACTAAATACGAGCAGTACTTC.

This chain joins TRBV5-1 and TRBJ2-1, with 10 bases matching TRBD2. The CDR3 is 16 amino acids. The germline V gene encodes CDR1 SGHRS and CDR2 YFSETQ. With 0 bases clipped from V and 7 bases from J, the junction kept 7 bases outside the gene matches. The CDR3 is CASSLDLAGDGNEQFF. The DNA for the CDR3 is TGCGCCAGCAGCTTGGATCTAGCGGGAGATGGGAATGAGCAGTTCTTC.

The J gene is TRBJ1-2, the V gene TRBV28, with D possibly being TRBD1 (5 bases). With 8 bases removed from V and 5 bases from J, the gap between germline ends came to 15 bases. CDR1 and CDR2 (germline): MDHEN, SYDVKM. CDR3 length: 13 amino acids. CDR3 loop: CASGGGPRYGYTF. The CDR3 DNA reads TGTGCCAGCGGGGGGGGACCCAGGTATGGCTACACCTTC.

J is TRBJ1-4 and V is TRBV6-6; D is possibly TRBD1 (5 bases). V lost 7 bases, J lost 8 bases, and 23 bases lay in between. The CDR3 consists of 16 residues. Germline CDR1 and CDR2: MNHNY and SVGAGI (reference sequence). CDR3 residues: CASKPTGRGRVEKLFF. The CDR3, as DNA: TGTGCCAGCAAACCCACGGGGAGGGGTCGGGTCGAAAAACTGTTTTTT.

The chain carries TRBV18 and TRBJ2-1; TRBD2 matches at 8 bases. Germline CDR1 and CDR2: KGHSH and LQKENI. V dropped 5 bases and J dropped 0; count of bases not matched to a gene: 3. CDR3 size: 15 residues. For the CDR3, the DNA is TGTGCCAGCTCATCGGGACTAGGCTCCTACAATGAGCAGTTCTTC. The encoded protein is CASSSGLGSYNEQFF.

The rearrangement links TRBV18 to TRBJ2-3, with TRBD1 matching 9 bases. Germline V gene sequence: CDR1 KGHSH, CDR2 LQKENI. CDR3 length equals 15 residues. The V gene end was trimmed by 6 bases and the J gene end by 3 bases; junction bases not matched to a gene: 7. The CDR3 DNA reads TGTGCCAGCTCGGCCGGGACAGGGTCAACAGATACGCAGTATTTT. This gives the protein CASSAGTGSTDTQYF.

On this clone itself: The same CDR3 also results from other DNA sequences found in this sample. The chain has TRBV29-1 and TRBJ1-1; D is possibly TRBD1 (5 bases). CDR1 is SQVTM and CDR2 is ANQGSEA in the germline V gene. V dropped 3 bases and J dropped 1 base, with 9 bases sitting between them. The CDR3 runs to 13 residues. CDR3 amino acids: CSVDGATNTEAFF. CDR3 nucleotides: TGCAGCGTTGATGGGGCTACGAACACTGAAGCTTTCTTT.

This chain connects TRBV10-1 to TRBJ1-1, with D tentatively TRBD1 (5 bases). The CDR3 covers 13 residues. Deletions cut 5 bases from V and 1 base from J, with 8 bases between. Germline CDR1 and CDR2: WNHNN and SYGVQD (reference sequence). CDR3 coding DNA: TGCGCCAGCAGTCGACAGAGGAACACTGAAGCTTTCTTT. It codes for CASSRQRNTEAFF.

The J gene is TRBJ1-2, the V gene TRBV6-5, with D perhaps matching TRBD1 (5 bases). The germline V gene has CDR1 MNHEY and CDR2 SVGAGI. The germline V and J ends were trimmed by 0 bases and 8 bases, with 13 bases remaining between them. The CDR3 covers 14 residues. The CDR3 is CASSYSGRAGGYTF. The CDR3 nucleotides are TGTGCCAGCAGTTACTCGGGACGCGCGGGGGGCTACACCTTC.

This chain links TRBV29-1 with TRBJ1-1; no firm D call. CDR3 length: 14 amino acids. Trimming removed 6 bases at V and 10 bases at J, with 24 bases between. CDR1 and CDR2 from the germline V gene are SQVTM and ANQGSEA. The CDR3 DNA reads as TGCAGCGTAGATCGACAAGTCTTGGGTGCTGGAGCTTTCTTT. This gives the protein CSVDRQVLGAGAFF. Full variable domain (rest looked up from reference TRBV29-1 and TRBJ1-1): SAVISQKPSRDICQRGTSLTIQCQVDSQVTMMFWYRQQPGQSLTLIATANQGSEATYESGFVIDKFPISRPNLTFSTLTVSNMSPEDSSIYLCSVDRQVLGAGAFFGQGTRLTVV.

V gene TRBV7-9 combines with J gene TRBJ2-7; 14 bases match TRBD2. J was trimmed by 5 bases and V by 0 bases; bases with no gene match: 6. Germline CDR1 SEHNR, CDR2 FQNEAQ (reference sequence). CDR3 length: 17 residues. CDR3: CASSLAGTSGSWDEQYF. CDR3 nucleotides: TGTGCCAGCAGCTTAGCGGGGACTAGCGGGAGCTGGGACGAGCAGTACTTC.

The rearrangement uses TRBV7-6 and TRBJ2-3; 9 bases fit TRBD2. Germline-derived CDR1 and CDR2 are SGHVS and FNYEAQ. The CDR3 sequence is 15 residues long. V trimming: 1 base; J trimming: 4 bases; junction bases outside the gene matches: 3. The CDR3 is CASSLGLAVADTQYF. CDR3 bases: TGTGCCAGCAGCTTAGGACTAGCGGTTGCAGATACGCAGTATTTT.

The chain joins TRBV5-1 to TRBJ2-7, with D possibly TRBD2 on 6 matching bases. This CDR3 is 14 amino acids long. V was pared by 2 bases and J by 3 bases, with 12 bases between. CDR1 and CDR2 from the germline V gene are SGHRS and YFSETQ. Here the CDR3 DNA reads TGCGCCAGCAGCTTTAGCGGACAACTCTACGAGCAGTACTTC. Its translation: CASSFSGQLYEQYF.

This clone was detected once. This chain connects TRBV16 to TRBJ1-2; 12 nucleotides match TRBD1. The germline V gene has CDR1 KGHSY and CDR2 FQNENV. The CDR3 contains 17 residues. The V segment lost 4 bases and the J segment 5 bases; nucleotides outside the gene matches: 11. CDR3 DNA sequence: TGTGCCAGCAGCCCACACTCGGGACAGGGGGCGCTTTATGGCTACACCTTC. This translates into CASSPHSGQGALYGYTF.

The chain uses TRBV11-2 and TRBJ2-1; 15 nucleotides line up with TRBD2. Per germline, CDR1 SGHAT and CDR2 FQNNGV. This CDR3 is built from 19 residues. Trimming took 0 bases from V and 7 from J; bases not matched to a gene: 10. CDR3 residues: CASSLDLGLAGGRGNEQFF. In DNA, the CDR3 is TGTGCCAGCAGCTTAGACCTGGGACTAGCGGGAGGCCGGGGGAATGAGCAGTTCTTC.

The chain has TRBV28 and TRBJ2-3, with TRBD1 matching 7 bases. Trimming took 6 bases from V and 14 from J; bases not matched to a gene: 8. This CDR3 region has 11 residues. Germline V gene lookup returns CDR1 MDHEN and CDR2 SYDVKM. The CDR3 loop is CASRRDRVWYF. CDR3 DNA: TGTGCCAGCAGGCGTGACAGGGTTTGGTATTTT.

This chain uses TRBV6-1 with TRBJ2-5; D is perhaps TRBD1 (8 bases). There are 14 residues in the CDR3. Germline assignment: CDR1 MNHNS and CDR2 SASEGT. V was pared by 6 bases and J by 5 bases, with 16 bases between. This CDR3 reads CASSIQGGRETQYF. CDR3 bases: TGTGCCAGCAGCATACAGGGGGGGAGGGAGACCCAGTACTTC.

The rearrangement joins TRBV28 to TRBJ1-2; weak D call: TRBD1 (5 bases). The CDR3 covers 15 residues. V lost 0 bases and J lost 8, with 16 bases in between. CDR1 and CDR2 (germline): MDHEN, SYDVKM. The CDR3 loop reads CASSLWSAGASGYTF. CDR3 coding DNA: TGTGCCAGCAGTTTATGGTCTGCCGGGGCCTCAGGCTACACCTTC.

A single count supports this clone. The chain is built from TRBV28 and TRBJ1-2, with 8 bases fitting TRBD1. V lost 4 bases and J lost 4; bases outside the gene matches: 14. There are 17 residues in the CDR3. Per the germline V gene, CDR1 is MDHEN and CDR2 is SYDVKM. The CDR3 DNA sequence: TGTGCCAGCAGTTCCCCGGGACAGGCCTCTCTCCGCTATGGCTACACCTTC. Amino acids: CASSSPGQASLRYGYTF.

This clone was detected a few times. The chain joins TRBV29-1 to TRBJ1-1; 7 nucleotides match TRBD1. Germline V gene lookup returns CDR1 SQVTM and CDR2 ANQGSEA. CDR3 length: 13 residues. With V trimmed by 6 bases and J by 1 base, 5 bases remained unmatched. The CDR3 sequence: CSVKGQWNTEAFF. The CDR3 bases are TGCAGCGTCAAGGGACAGTGGAACACTGAAGCTTTCTTT.

This chain's CDR3 is CASSRLAMSSYNEQFF. The CDR3 region has the DNA TGCGCCAGCAGCCGGCTAGCGATGAGCTCCTACAATGAGCAGTTCTTC. The chain uses TRBV5-1 and TRBJ2-1; a possible D gene is TRBD2 (6 bases). V lost 4 bases and J lost 0, with 14 bases in between. Germline V gives CDR1 SGHRS, CDR2 YFSETQ. This CDR3 has 16 residues. Using reference TRBV5-1 and TRBJ2-1 for the parts outside the CDR3, the full variable domain is KAGVTQTPRYLIKTRGQQVTLSCSPISGHRSVSWYQQTPGQGLQFLFEYFSETQRNKGNFPGRFSGRQFSNSRSEMNVSTLELGDSALYLCASSRLAMSSYNEQFFGPGTRLTVL.

V usage is TRBV27 and J usage is TRBJ1-1, with D uncertain. The CDR3 runs to 15 residues. Germline V gene sequence: CDR1 MNHEY, CDR2 SMNVEV (reference sequence). V gave up 6 bases and J gave up 0 bases, with 14 bases separating them. CDR3 loop: CASRSGRTMNTEAFF. CDR3 DNA sequence: TGTGCCAGCAGATCTGGACGGACCATGAACACTGAAGCTTTCTTT.

The genes are TRBV2 and TRBJ1-1; 7 positions agree with TRBD1. Germline V gene sequence: CDR1 SNHLY, CDR2 FYNNEI. This CDR3 spans 14 amino acids. With 7 bases clipped from V and 1 base from J, the junction kept 6 bases outside the gene matches. DNA for the CDR3: TGTGCCAGCACTAGGGGGCTGGAGAACACTGAAGCTTTCTTT. This codes for CASTRGLENTEAFF.